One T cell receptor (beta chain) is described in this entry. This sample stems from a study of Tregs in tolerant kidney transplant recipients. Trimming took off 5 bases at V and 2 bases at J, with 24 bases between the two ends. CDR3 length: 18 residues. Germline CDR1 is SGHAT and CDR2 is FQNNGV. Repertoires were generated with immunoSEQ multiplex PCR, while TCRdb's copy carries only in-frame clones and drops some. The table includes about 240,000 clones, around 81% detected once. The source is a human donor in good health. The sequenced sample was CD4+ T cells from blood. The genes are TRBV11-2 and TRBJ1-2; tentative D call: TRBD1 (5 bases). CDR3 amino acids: CASSPSPGTPTLNYGYTF. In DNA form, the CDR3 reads TGTGCCAGCAGCCCAAGCCCTGGGACCCCAACATTAAACTATGGCTACACCTTC.